The 18 T cell receptor beta chains listed next were all sequenced from one sample in a study of technical replicates of blood from several donors. The repertoire was sequenced with immunoSEQ multiplex PCR; TCRdb's copy has only in-frame clones and lacks some. Of approximately 79,000 clones in the sample, 91% are singletons; the top ten hold about 0.39%. Sequenced input: T cells isolated from PBMCs. The receptor source for this set is a human donor in good health.

This sequence joins TRBV2 and TRBJ2-6; a possible D gene is TRBD2 (6 bases). Between the trimmed V and J ends, which lost 8 bases and 4 bases, there was a span of 12 bases. Germline lookup yields CDR1 SNHLY and CDR2 FYNNEI. The CDR3 extends over 14 amino acids. CDR3: CASQWRDGANVLTF. The CDR3, as DNA: TGTGCCAGCCAGTGGAGGGACGGGGCCAACGTCCTGACTTTC.

The CDR3 loop reads CASSLGAGLLGGYTF. CDR3 sequence (DNA): TGCGCCAGCAGCTTGGGGGCAGGTTTATTAGGTGGCTACACCTTC. The gene calls are TRBV5-1 and TRBJ1-2; D is undetermined. Trimming took 0 bases from V and 7 from J, leaving 16 bases between them. Germline assignment: CDR1 SGHRS and CDR2 YFSETQ. CDR3 length equals 15 residues. Combining the CDR3 with reference TRBV5-1 and TRBJ1-2 gives the whole variable domain KAGVTQTPRYLIKTRGQQVTLSCSPISGHRSVSWYQQTPGQGLQFLFEYFSETQRNKGNFPGRFSGRQFSNSRSEMNVSTLELGDSALYLCASSLGAGLLGGYTFGSGTRLTVV.

The genes are TRBV2 and TRBJ2-2; the match to TRBD1 covers 10 bases. V shed 4 bases and J 4 bases; nucleotides not matched to a gene: 6. This CDR3 contains 16 residues. Germline CDR1 SNHLY, CDR2 FYNNEI. CDR3 sequence (DNA): TGTGCCAGCAGTGTGGGGACAGGGGTCGGCACCGGGGAGCTGTTTTTT. It translates to CASSVGTGVGTGELFF.

The chain uses TRBV19 and TRBJ1-2; D not resolved. V lost 11 bases to trimming and J lost 3 bases, with 16 bases between them. This CDR3 comprises 13 residues. CDR1 is LNHDA and CDR2 is SQIVND in the germline V gene (reference sequence). CDR3 sequence: CASSRGGDYGYTF. CDR3 DNA: TGTGCCTCCAGCCGGGGTGGTGACTATGGCTACACCTTC.

This clone was found once. The J gene is TRBJ1-5, the V gene TRBV2, with TRBD1 matching 10 bases. V trimming: 4 bases; J trimming: 6 bases; junction bases outside the gene matches: 3. CDR1 is SNHLY, CDR2 FYNNEI, per germline. The CDR3 totals 14 residues. Here the CDR3 reads CASSGTGGLQPQHF. The CDR3 DNA is TGTGCCAGCAGTGGGACAGGGGGGCTTCAGCCCCAGCATTTT.

The chain links TRBV9 to TRBJ1-3, with D possibly matching TRBD1 (6 bases). The V gene lost 4 bases and the J gene lost 8 bases, with 19 bases spanning the gap. The germline CDR1 and CDR2 sequences are SGDLS and YYNGEE. This CDR3 has 15 residues. The CDR3 sequence is CASSSLSDDRYTIYF. The CDR3 coding sequence is TGTGCCAGCAGCTCCTTATCAGACGACAGGTACACCATATATTTT.

CDR3 in DNA: TGTGCCAGCAGCTTACGGTTCTCTGGGGCCAACGTCCTGACTTTC. This codes for CASSLRFSGANVLTF. The gene calls are TRBV13 and TRBJ2-6; D unclear. The CDR3 runs 15 residues. Trimming cost V 2 bases and J 0 bases, with 5 bases left between them. CDR1 PRHDT and CDR2 FYEKMQ come from the germline V gene (reference sequence).

The chain couples TRBV5-8 to TRBJ1-3, with no clear D. This CDR3 has 15 residues. The V end lost 0 bases, the J end lost 0 bases, and 7 bases lay between the germline ends. Germline V gene data show CDR1 as SGHTS and CDR2 as YDEGEE. The CDR3: CASSLGLSSGNTIYF. The DNA of the CDR3 is TGTGCCAGCAGCTTGGGACTTTCCTCTGGAAACACCATATATTTT. Filled out from reference TRBV5-8 and TRBJ1-3, the complete variable domain reads EAGVTQSPTHLIKTRGQQATLRCSPISGHTSVYWYQQALGLGLQFLLWYDEGEERNRGNFPPRFSGRQFPNYSSELNVNALELEDSALYLCASSLGLSSGNTIYFGEGSWLTVV.

The chain has TRBV6-6 and TRBJ1-5, with D maybe TRBD1 (6 bases). The length of the CDR3 is 13 residues. Trimming shortened V by 1 base and J by 13 bases, and 14 bases separated the two germline ends. Germline V gene data show CDR1 as MNHNY and CDR2 as SVGAGI (reference sequence). The CDR3: CASSYYPGQTQHF. In nucleotides, the CDR3 is TGTGCCAGCAGTTACTACCCGGGACAAACTCAGCATTTT.

V usage is TRBV7-9 and J usage is TRBJ1-1, with 8 positions matching TRBD1. V gave up 7 bases and J gave up 5 bases; unmatched junction bases: 12. CDR1 and CDR2 from the germline V gene are SEHNR and FQNEAQ (reference sequence). The CDR3 is 15 residues long. CDR3 sequence: CASNRTGGTRTEAFF. CDR3 nucleotide sequence: TGTGCCAGCAACCGAACAGGGGGGACGAGGACTGAAGCTTTCTTT.

The gene calls are TRBV14 and TRBJ1-2, with unresolved D. The CDR3 contains 13 residues. The germline V and J ends were trimmed by 3 bases and 7 bases, with 12 bases remaining between them. Germline V gives CDR1 SGHDN, CDR2 FVKESK. The CDR3 nucleotides read TGTGCCAGCAGCCAGTTTATGGAGGGTGGCTACACCTTC. Its translation: CASSQFMEGGYTF.

The J gene is TRBJ2-7, the V gene TRBV5-6, with D perhaps matching TRBD1 (6 bases). V gave up 4 bases and J gave up 1 base, with 12 bases separating them. The CDR3 runs 14 residues. Germline CDR1 is SGHDT and CDR2 is YYEEEE. In nucleotides, the CDR3 is TGTGCCAGCAGCGAACAGGGAATATCCTACGAGCAGTACTTC. It codes for CASSEQGISYEQYF.

The chain has TRBV7-9 and TRBJ2-1; D is uncertain. This CDR3 region has 14 residues. The germline V gene has CDR1 SEHNR and CDR2 FQNEAQ (reference sequence). V was trimmed by 5 bases and J by 6 bases, leaving 14 bases between them. The CDR3 loop reads CASSQKLLGNEQFF. In nucleotides, the CDR3 is TGTGCCAGCAGCCAAAAGTTACTCGGCAATGAGCAGTTCTTC.

This clone was found once. CDR3 nucleotide sequence: TGCAGCGTGGAGCCGGGACTCCCAAGAGAGACCCAGTACTTC. Translated: CSVEPGLPRETQYF. The chain couples TRBV29-1 to TRBJ2-5; a weak D match, TRBD2 (6 bases). The ends were cut back, 6 bases at V and 4 bases at J, with 18 bases in the middle. This CDR3 spans 14 amino acids. Germline CDR1 SQVTM, CDR2 ANQGSEA.

V gene TRBV2 combines with J gene TRBJ1-2; 9 nucleotides line up with TRBD1. With V trimmed by 0 bases and J by 3 bases, 8 bases remained unmatched. Germline-derived CDR1 and CDR2 are SNHLY and FYNNEI. The CDR3 contains 17 residues. The DNA of the CDR3 is TGTGCCAGCAGTGAAGCCAATCCGGGACAGGGACACTATGGCTACACCTTC. It encodes CASSEANPGQGHYGYTF. The full variable domain, rest sourced from reference TRBV2 and TRBJ1-2, is EPEVTQTPSHQVTQMGQEVILRCVPISNHLYFYWYRQILGQKVEFLVSFYNNEISEKSEIFDDQFSVERPDGSNFTLKIRSTKLEDSAMYFCASSEANPGQGHYGYTFGSGTRLTVV.

This clone was seen ten or more times. The rearrangement links TRBV11-3 to TRBJ1-2; 7 nucleotides match TRBD1. From germline, CDR1 is SGHNT and CDR2 YENEEA. Unmatched junction bases numbered 12, after V lost 4 bases and J lost 4 bases. This CDR3 spans 16 amino acids. As DNA, the CDR3 is TGTGCCAGCAGCTCCGAGGGGGCCAGGGGAAGCTATGGCTACACCTTC. The encoded protein is CASSSEGARGSYGYTF.

V usage is TRBV7-9 and J usage is TRBJ1-1; TRBD1 matches at 7 bases. V shed 11 bases and J 1 base; nucleotides not matched to a gene: 7. The germline gives CDR1 SEHNR, CDR2 FQNEAQ (reference sequence). This CDR3 contains 13 residues. In DNA, the CDR3 is TGTGCCGGCGACAGGGCCCCGAACACTGAAGCTTTCTTT. This sequence encodes CAGDRAPNTEAFF.

The V call is TRBV7-9, the J call TRBJ1-5; 8 nucleotides align to TRBD1. Per germline, CDR1 SEHNR and CDR2 FQNEAQ (reference sequence). There are 16 residues in the CDR3. Losses at the gene ends were 0 bases for V and 6 bases for J; bases not matched to a gene: 7. For the CDR3, the DNA is TGTGCCAGCAGCTTAGCTGGGGCAGGGGGCATTCAGCCCCAGCATTTT. Amino acid sequence: CASSLAGAGGIQPQHF.